This T cell receptor beta chain was found in a study of blood T cell repertoires in COVID-19. Study summary: Some COVID-19 samples were acute and others convalescent; all came from the United States, Italy and Spain. PBMCs, B-cell-depleted T cells, or T cells were the source of the cDNA or gDNA that made up the material.

Trimming at V came to 6 bases and at J to 4 bases, leaving 5 bases not matched to a gene. This CDR3 has 15 amino acids. Germline CDR1 and CDR2: MNHEY and SVGAGI. Authors' data handling: Quantification of nucleated cells was approximated via reference gene primer amplification. Produced via immunoSEQ multiplex PCR; TCRdb's table is partial and in-frame only. The V and J calls and the clone size are those of that table, but D and trimming were determined from the DNA. Seen here are over 130,000 clones, about four fifths observed once, and the top ten hold about 8%. This receptor was taken from a human donor in a cohort sampled during active COVID-19. The sample comprised peripheral blood. This rearrangement joins TRBV6-5 to TRBJ2-2; 10 positions match TRBD1. The CDR3 DNA reads TGTGCCAGCAGCTTCGGGGACAGGGGCACCGGGGAGCTGTTTTTT. It translates to CASSFGDRGTGELFF.